This is a list of T cell receptor beta chains from one sample in a study of CD8+CD57+ T cells in acquired aplastic anemia. Each CDR3 protein gets one entry after TCRdb re-called the reads with MiXCR. Counted here are approximately 220,000 distinct CDR3 sequences, about half occurring once; the ten biggest clones make up just under 20%. Input material: sorted CD4+, CD8+, or CD8+CD57+ T cells (not recorded which) from PBMCs. The receptors derive from a human donor with aplastic anemia. Both conserved end residues are part of each CDR3. Each record gives: D gene, J gene, V gene, clone size, CDR3 protein, CDR3 DNA. The D gene is left open where the match is weak. Not every row has a clone size; where given, it reads once, few, many or a size class.

. TRBJ2-3 TRBV7-6 many CASSLAGQGRSTDTQYF TGTGCCAGCAGCTTAGCGGGGCAGGGACGGAGCACAGATACGCAGTATTTT
. TRBJ1-5 TRBV28 . CASSLEGRLNQPQHF TGTGCCAGCAGTTTAGAGGGGAGGCTAAATCAGCCCCAGCATTTT
. TRBJ2-5 TRBV2 many CASTTELGKTQYF TGTGCCAGCACCACAGAGTTGGGTAAGACCCAGTACTTC
. TRBJ2-3 TRBV24-1 . CATSDTREGGTDTQYF TGTGCCACCAGTGATACTAGGGAGGGGGGCACAGATACGCAGTATTTT
TRBD1 TRBJ1-6 TRBV10-3 . CATGDSYNSPLHF TGTGCCACAGGGGACAGCTATAATTCACCCCTCCACTTT
. TRBJ1-2 TRBV24-1 . CATRDWGTNYGYTF TGTGCCACCAGAGATTGGGGCACCAACTATGGCTACACCTTC
. TRBJ2-2 TRBV10-3 many CATQNTGELFF TGTGCCACCCAAAACACCGGGGAGCTGTTTTTT
TRBD1 TRBJ2-3 TRBV7-2 . CASSSGTGGDMQYF TGTGCCAGCAGCTCCGGGACAGGGGGAGATATGCAGTATTTT
. TRBJ2-5 TRBV7-9 . CASSLRQGSYQETQYF TGTGCCAGCAGCCTCAGACAAGGGTCGTACCAAGAGACCCAGTACTTC
TRBD1 TRBJ1-6 TRBV7-8 many CASSPQGTASWNSPLHF TGTGCCAGCAGCCCACAGGGGACGGCATCATGGAATTCACCCCTCCACTTT
. TRBJ2-7 TRBV7-2 . CASSPPGLYEQYF TGTGCCAGCAGCCCCCCGGGACTCTACGAGCAGTACTTC
. TRBJ2-1 TRBV20-1 . CSAFARGNEQFF TGCAGTGCCTTCGCTCGGGGGAATGAGCAGTTCTTC
. TRBJ1-6 TRBV3-1 many CASSQSAGLSPLHF TGTGCCAGCAGCCAAAGCGCCGGGCTTTCACCCCTCCACTTT
. TRBJ2-5 TRBV30 . CAWSRVGTQYF TGTGCCTGGAGTAGGGTGGGGACCCAGTACTTC
TRBD1 TRBJ1-2 TRBV20-1 . CSAIEPGQGARGYTF TGCAGTGCCATAGAACCGGGACAGGGGGCGCGCGGCTACACCTTC
. TRBJ1-2 TRBV25-1 . CASSEQSEPSYGYTF TGTGCCAGCAGTGAACAATCCGAACCGAGTTATGGCTACACCTTC
. TRBJ1-6 TRBV2 once CASSPPGPNSPLHF TGTGCCAGCAGTCCCCCGGGGCCTAATTCACCCCTCCACTTT
. TRBJ2-7 TRBV11-2 many CASSRGRGWLEQYF TGTGCCAGCAGCCGGGGTAGGGGATGGCTCGAGCAGTACTTC
. TRBJ1-2 TRBV7-2 . CASSLGAGFLGYTF TGTGCCAGCAGCTTAGGCGCAGGGTTTCTTGGCTACACCTTC
. TRBJ1-6 TRBV7-3 . CASSLVGERNSPLHF TGTGCCAGCAGCTTAGTAGGAGAAAGGAATTCACCCCTCCACTTT
TRBD2 TRBJ2-1 TRBV7-3 . CASSFSGGRNEQFF TGTGCCAGCAGCTTTAGCGGGGGGCGCAATGAGCAGTTCTTC
. TRBJ2-7 TRBV7-9 . CASSLASGGAVRPSTSGQAGEQYF .
. TRBJ2-1 TRBV27 . CASSWTTGGNEQFF TGTGCCAGCAGTTGGACTACCGGGGGCAATGAGCAGTTCTTC
TRBD2 TRBJ2-7 TRBV4-1 many CASSQGWTSESYEQYF TGCGCCAGCAGCCAAGGGTGGACTAGCGAGTCCTACGAGCAGTACTTC
. TRBJ1-6 TRBV28 many CASSDRALNSPLHF TGTGCCAGCAGTGATCGGGCCCTTAATTCACCCCTCCACTTT
. TRBJ2-7 TRBV6-5 . CASRTQGLSSYEQYF TGTGCCAGCCGGACCCAGGGGCTGAGCTCCTACGAGCAGTACTTC
TRBD1 TRBJ1-2 TRBV7-9 many CASSLGGTGENYGYTF TGTGCCAGCAGCTTAGGCGGGACAGGGGAAAACTATGGCTACACCTTC
. TRBJ2-7 TRBV7-3 few CASSLAPDYEQYF TGTGCCAGCAGCTTAGCGCCGGACTACGAGCAGTACTTC
. TRBJ1-6 TRBV6-5 . CASSLQAASSYNSPLHF TGTGCCAGCAGCTTACAGGCAGCGAGCTCCTATAATTCACCCCTCCACTTT
. TRBJ1-4 TRBV2 . CASSQDSRGKLFF TGTGCCAGCAGCCAAGATTCGAGGGGAAAACTGTTTTTT
. TRBJ1-6 TRBV12-3/TRBV12-4 once CASNQDRTYNSPLHF TGTGCCAGCAACCAAGACAGGACTTATAATTCACCCCTCCACTTT
TRBD2 TRBJ2-5 TRBV7-9 . CASSLGLDNTGEGQPQYF TGTGCCAGCAGCTTAGGGCTAGATAACACCGGGGAGGGTCAGCCCCAGTACTTC
. TRBJ2-2 TRBV19 . CASKAGELFF TGTGCCAGTAAAGCAGGGGAGCTGTTTTTT
TRBD2 TRBJ2-1 TRBV20-1 . CSARFSGGINEQFF TGCAGTGCTAGGTTTAGCGGGGGAATAAATGAGCAGTTCTTC
TRBD1 TRBJ2-1 TRBV7-3 many CASSLASGTGYNEQFF TGTGCCAGCAGCTTAGCCTCCGGGACAGGTTACAATGAGCAGTTCTTC
. TRBJ1-2 TRBV6-5 many CASSGQSDKSGYTF TGTGCCAGCAGTGGACAGTCAGACAAGTCTGGCTACACCTTC
. TRBJ1-4 TRBV7-8 . CASSFQGCEKLFF TGTGCCAGCAGCTTCCAGGGATGTGAAAAACTGTTTTTT
. TRBJ2-5 TRBV7-2 . CATGLPPWETQYF TGTGCCACAGGACTACCGCCGTGGGAGACCCAGTACTTC
TRBD1 TRBJ1-5 TRBV19 many CASSTGTGISNQPQHF TGTGCCAGTAGTACAGGGACAGGGATTAGCAATCAGCCCCAGCATTTT
TRBD1 TRBJ1-4 TRBV24-1 many CATSDAERGGNEKLFF TGTGCCACCAGTGACGCGGAGAGAGGGGGCAATGAAAAACTGTTTTTT
TRBD1 TRBJ1-1 TRBV25-1 . CASSVTGVNTEAFF TGTGCCAGCAGTGTGACAGGGGTGAACACTGAAGCTTTCTTT
TRBD1 TRBJ1-4 TRBV12-3/TRBV12-4 many CASSPSGQGKEKLFF TGTGCCAGCAGCCCCTCGGGACAGGGCAAAGAAAAACTGTTTTTT
TRBD2 TRBJ2-3 TRBV18 . CASSLRTSGGGDTQYF TGTGCCAGCTCACTCCGGACTAGCGGGGGGGGAGATACGCAGTATTTT
TRBD1 TRBJ2-3 TRBV6-1 many CASSTGQVGTDTQYF TGTGCCAGCAGTACCGGACAGGTGGGCACAGATACGCAGTATTTT
. TRBJ1-6 TRBV27 few CASSLPRGRSWSPPHF TGTGCCAGCAGTTTACCCCGGGGCAGGTCTTGGTCACCCCCCCACTTT